The TCR beta chain described here comes from a study of regulatory T cells in long-lasting Graves disease. Trimming at V came to 4 bases and at J to 5 bases, leaving 3 bases not matched to a gene. Germline V lookup: CDR1 SGHAT, CDR2 FQNNGV. This CDR3 contains 13 residues. Time point in this sample: newly diagnosed GD, antithyroid drugs for less than 3 months. RNA from PBMCs was the source of the TCR library. About this clonotype: A read error may be the cause here, since a much bigger clone is one base away. In this CDR3 the conserved last residue, phenylalanine or tryptophan, is missing, so a read error is likely.

The TCR beta library used iRepertoire HTBI primers with Arm-PCR amplification of CDR3. TCRdb fed the multiplex PCR reads into MiXCR, producing one record per CDR3 protein. The repertoire holds 520,000 or so distinct CDR3 sequences, with more than 10% as singletons. This same sample was also part of a study on T cells in Graves' hyperthyroidism and ophthalmopathy.

Source: peripheral blood mononuclear cells (PBMCs), taken at new diagnosis, from a patient treated with antithyroid drugs. The clonotype was recovered from a woman under 40 with Graves disease. The V and J genes are TRBV11-2 and TRBJ2-7; TRBD1 matches 9 bases. The CDR3 sequence: CASSWDRVNEQYL. In DNA, the CDR3 is TGTGCCAGCAGCTGGGACAGGGTGAACGAGCAGTACCTC.